This paragraph covers one T cell receptor beta chain sequence. The target antigen is unknown. In germline, CDR1 is ENHRY, CDR2 SYGVKD. V was shortened by 3 bases and J by 6 bases, with 4 bases between the two germline ends. The CDR3 consists of 11 residues. The PCR used 60 Vbeta and 13 Jbeta primers. Assay: immunoSEQ multiplex PCR; the TCRdb copy retains only in-frame clones and omits some. The sample includes about 270,000 clones, roughly two thirds seen only once; the top ten take approximately 2.1%. The data stem from a study of cytomegalovirus exposure and HLA in healthy donors. The study's findings and limits: According to a later analysis, donors in an Asian-associated ancestry cluster reportedly had fewer N-insertions than the roughly 640-donor mean. Many donors shared some public TCRs, even though most TCR sequences were rare.

The source of this sequence is a female donor in good health and CMV-seronegative. What was sequenced was PBMCs. This chain connects TRBV10-3 to TRBJ2-3; D is unclear. DNA of the CDR3: TGTGCCATCAGTGAAGCTGATACGCAGTATTTT. Amino acid sequence: CAISEADTQYF.